This T cell receptor (beta chain) was obtained from a study of T-cell memory formation after mild COVID-19. MiXCR, run by TCRdb on the 5' RACE reads, gives a single entry per CDR3 protein. The table has more than 450,000 distinct CDR3 sequences, over 15% seen once. General study points: From day 15 to 85, contracting clones were balanced between CD4 and CD8, whereas later expanders leaned toward CD4+. A subset of responding clones appeared in pre-infection memory, suggesting cross-reactive memory joined. The authors left the SARS-CoV-2 specificity of second-wave clones peaking on day 37 unconfirmed.

The CDR3 has 15 amino acids. V lost 1 base, J lost 2 bases, and 10 bases lay in between. Germline values: CDR1 MNHEY, CDR2 SVGEGT. This clonotype has a handful of counts. As yet, its antigen is unknown. Sequencing used PBMCs or a T cell subset sorted from them (not recorded which). The TCR comes from an adult woman who had mild COVID-19 (a few samples of this study predate the infection). Cell type and time point are not known. The V call is TRBV6-2 or TRBV6-3, the J call TRBJ2-3; no clear D gene. CDR3 bases: TGTGCCAGCAGTTACTTCGGGCCTCCCACAGATACGCAGTATTTT. It encodes CASSYFGPPTDTQYF.